This entry lists 11 T cell receptor beta chains sequenced from one sample in a study of T cell responses to AZD1222 COVID-19 vaccine. The protocol was immunoSEQ multiplex PCR, while the TCRdb copy is restricted to in-frame clones and leaves out a portion. The profile shows 100,000 to 140,000 clones, about 90% of them singletons. The source material was peripheral blood, sampled on day 0 of AZD1222 vaccination. These receptors were taken from an adult in good health.

V usage is TRBV7-9 and J usage is TRBJ2-7, with D uncertain. There are 11 residues in the CDR3. The V gene's germline CDR1 is SEHNR and CDR2 FQNEAQ (reference sequence). The V and J ends lost 5 bases and 3 bases respectively, with 5 bases between them. This CDR3 reads CASSPGYEQYF. The CDR3 nucleotides read TGTGCCAGCAGCCCGGGCTACGAGCAGTACTTC.

Only a few counts were recorded for this clone. One junction end does not reproduce the germline sequence, and a read error may be involved. The chain joins TRBV5-4 to TRBJ1-6, with TRBD1 identical over 7 bases. Germline V gives CDR1 SGHNT, CDR2 YYREEE (reference sequence). The CDR3 has 13 residues. The CDR3 DNA follows: TGTGCCAGCAGCTTGGCGAGCGAGGGGGCGAGTAGCTTT. It encodes CASSLASEGASSF.

The CDR3 DNA reads as TGTGCCAGCAGGACAGGGGGCCCCTATAATTCACCCCTCCACTTT. This translates into CASRTGGPYNSPLHF. V and J are TRBV27 and TRBJ1-6, with 10 bases that match TRBD1. Germline CDR1 reads MNHEY; CDR2 reads SMNVEV (reference sequence). The J segment lost 2 bases and the V segment lost 6 bases, leaving 1 base of the junction unmatched. CDR3 length: 15 residues.

This chain joins TRBV18 and TRBJ1-1; possibly TRBD1 for D (5 bases). This CDR3 has 16 amino acids. The germline gives CDR1 KGHSH, CDR2 LQKENI. Trimming took 6 bases from V and 0 from J, leaving 17 bases between them. CDR3 protein: CASSFTDGHMNTEAFF. As DNA, the CDR3 is TGTGCCAGCTCTTTTACCGACGGACACATGAACACTGAAGCTTTCTTT.

The chain couples TRBV9 to TRBJ2-1; 11 nucleotides align to TRBD2. J lost 3 bases, V lost 0 bases, and 14 bases had no gene match. Per germline, CDR1 SGDLS and CDR2 YYNGEE. This CDR3 is built from 20 residues. The DNA for the CDR3 is TGTGCCAGCAGCGTAGGCGGAGGGGCTAGCGGGAGGAGAAGCTACAATGAGCAGTTCTTC. The encoded protein is CASSVGGGASGRRSYNEQFF. The entire variable domain, with the rest obtained from reference TRBV9 and TRBJ2-1, is as follows: DSGVTQTPKHLITATGQRVTLRCSPRSGDLSVYWYQQSLDQGLQFLIQYYNGEERAKGNILERFSAQQFPDLHSELNLSSLELGDSALYFCASSVGGGASGRRSYNEQFFGPGTRLTVL.

The chain couples TRBV6-2 or TRBV6-3 to TRBJ1-1; tentative D call: TRBD1 (6 bases). V dropped 2 bases and J dropped 1 base, with 8 bases sitting between them. Germline V lookup: CDR1 MNHEY, CDR2 SVGEGT. This CDR3 is 14 amino acids long. The DNA of the CDR3 is TGTGCCAGCAGTTACGGGGGCGGGAACACTGAAGCTTTCTTT. This codes for CASSYGGGNTEAFF.

The gene calls are TRBV24-1 and TRBJ2-1, with D maybe TRBD1 (5 bases). The germline gives CDR1 KGHDR, CDR2 SFDVKD. This CDR3 comprises 12 residues. The V end lost 6 bases, the J end lost 10 bases, and 12 bases lay between the germline ends. CDR3 sequence: CATSTTPGEQFF. The DNA of the CDR3 is TGTGCCACCAGTACTACCCCAGGGGAGCAGTTCTTC.

The chain couples TRBV3-1 (or the pseudogene TRBV3-2) to TRBJ2-1, with 12 positions matching TRBD2. The CDR3 spans 17 residues. Trimming took 4 bases from V and 1 from J; bases not matched to a gene: 5. Per germline, CDR1 LGHDT and CDR2 YNNKEL (reference sequence). The CDR3 nucleotides are TGTGCCAGCAGCCCTCCGACTAGCGGGAGTTCCTACAATGAGCAGTTCTTC. Translation gives CASSPPTSGSSYNEQFF.

The chain uses TRBV6-2 or TRBV6-3 and TRBJ1-1; no clear D gene. V lost 5 bases and J 4 bases, leaving 8 bases between the germline ends. The CDR3 has 12 residues. In germline, CDR1 is MNHEY, CDR2 SVGEGT. CDR3 sequence reads: CASSRPSTEAFF. CDR3 nucleotide sequence: TGTGCCAGCAGTAGACCGAGCACTGAAGCTTTCTTT.

The chain joins TRBV4-1 to TRBJ2-1; a weak D match, TRBD1 (6 bases). CDR3 length equals 18 residues. Germline-derived CDR1 and CDR2 are MGHRA and YSYEKL. The V end lost 0 bases, the J end lost 0 bases, and 15 bases lay between the germline ends. CDR3 in DNA: TGCGCCAGCAGCCAAGATCGGTCACAGGGAAGCTCCTACAATGAGCAGTTCTTC. Residues: CASSQDRSQGSSYNEQFF.

The chain uses TRBV5-6 and TRBJ1-2, with D hard to call. The CDR3 consists of 15 residues. The germline V gene encodes CDR1 SGHDT and CDR2 YYEEEE. Trimming left V 7 bases short and J 5 bases short, with 21 bases between. The CDR3 sequence: CASPTLPGLYYGYTF. The CDR3 nucleotides are TGTGCCAGCCCAACGCTACCGGGGTTGTATTATGGCTACACCTTC.